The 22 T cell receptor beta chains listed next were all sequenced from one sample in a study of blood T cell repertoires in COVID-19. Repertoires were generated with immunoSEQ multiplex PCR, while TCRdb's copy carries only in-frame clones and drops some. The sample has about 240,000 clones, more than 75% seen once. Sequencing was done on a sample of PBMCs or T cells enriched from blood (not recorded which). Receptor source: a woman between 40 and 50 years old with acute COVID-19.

The CDR3 loop is CASSEKTGGTYEQYF. DNA of the CDR3: TGTGCCAGCAGTGAAAAAACGGGGGGAACCTACGAGCAGTACTTC. The chain has TRBV6-1 and TRBJ2-7; 7 bases match TRBD2. There are 15 residues in the CDR3. The trim removed 2 bases at V and 2 bases at J, leaving 6 bases unmatched. Germline CDR1 is MNHNS and CDR2 is SASEGT.

CDR3 nucleotide sequence: TGTGCCACCAGTCGGGGGGTTAACTATGGCTACACCTTC. Its translation: CATSRGVNYGYTF. J is TRBJ1-2 and V is TRBV24-1, with D maybe TRBD1 (5 bases). Trimming pared 6 bases from V and 1 base from J, leaving 8 bases between. Germline V gives CDR1 KGHDR, CDR2 SFDVKD. The CDR3 consists of 13 residues.

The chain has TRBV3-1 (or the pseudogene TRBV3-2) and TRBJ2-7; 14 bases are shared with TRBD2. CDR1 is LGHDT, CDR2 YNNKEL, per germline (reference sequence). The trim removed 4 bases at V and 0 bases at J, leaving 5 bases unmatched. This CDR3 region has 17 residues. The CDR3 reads CASSLPGLAGASYEQYF. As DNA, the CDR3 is TGTGCCAGCAGCCTACCGGGACTAGCGGGAGCCTCCTACGAGCAGTACTTC.

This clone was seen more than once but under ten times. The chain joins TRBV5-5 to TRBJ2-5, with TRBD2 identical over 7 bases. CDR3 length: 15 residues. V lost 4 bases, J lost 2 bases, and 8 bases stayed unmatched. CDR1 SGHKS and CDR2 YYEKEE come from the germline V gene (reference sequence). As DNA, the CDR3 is TGTGCCAGCAGCCTGCGGGACTACCGACAAGAGACCCAGTACTTC. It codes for CASSLRDYRQETQYF.

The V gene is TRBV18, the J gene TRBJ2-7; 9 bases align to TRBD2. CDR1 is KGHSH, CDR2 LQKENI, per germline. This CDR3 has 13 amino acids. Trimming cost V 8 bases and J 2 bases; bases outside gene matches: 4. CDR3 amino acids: CASDSGGPYEQYF. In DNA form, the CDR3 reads TGTGCCAGCGATAGCGGGGGCCCCTACGAGCAGTACTTC.

CDR3 sequence (DNA): TGTGCCAGCAGCGTAGATGCTAGCGGGGGTTCCTACGAGCAGTACTTC. It codes for CASSVDASGGSYEQYF. J is TRBJ2-7 and V is TRBV9, with 10 bases identical to TRBD2. Trimming took 0 bases from V and 1 from J; bases not matched to a gene: 4. The CDR3 extends over 16 amino acids. Looked up from germline, CDR1 is SGDLS and CDR2 is YYNGEE.

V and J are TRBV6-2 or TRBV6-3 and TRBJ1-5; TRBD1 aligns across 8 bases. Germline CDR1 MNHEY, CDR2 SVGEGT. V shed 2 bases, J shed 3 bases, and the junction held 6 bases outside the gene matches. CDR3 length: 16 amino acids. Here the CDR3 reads CASSYDPGGPNQPQHF. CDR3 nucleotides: TGTGCCAGCAGTTACGATCCAGGGGGCCCCAATCAGCCCCAGCATTTT.

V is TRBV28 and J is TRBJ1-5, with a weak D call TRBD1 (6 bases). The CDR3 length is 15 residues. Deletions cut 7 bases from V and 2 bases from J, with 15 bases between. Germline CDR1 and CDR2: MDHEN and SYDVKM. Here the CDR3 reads CASTGATLGNQPQHF. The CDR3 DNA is TGTGCCAGCACAGGGGCCACTCTTGGCAATCAGCCCCAGCATTTT.

As DNA, the CDR3 is TGTGCCTGCGCCCATACGGCGGGAAGCAATTCACCCCTCCACTTT. It encodes CACAHTAGSNSPLHF. The rearrangement links TRBV30 to TRBJ1-6; D unclear. The CDR3 totals 15 residues. Germline CDR1 is GTSNPN and CDR2 is SVGIG (reference sequence). Trimming took off 6 bases at V and 7 bases at J, with 19 bases between the two ends.

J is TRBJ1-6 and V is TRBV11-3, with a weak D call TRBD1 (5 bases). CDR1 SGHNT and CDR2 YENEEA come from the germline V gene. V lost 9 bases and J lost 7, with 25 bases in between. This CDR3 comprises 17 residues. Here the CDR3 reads CASEGPPAEQENSPLHF. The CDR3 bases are TGTGCCAGTGAAGGGCCCCCGGCGGAACAGGAAAATTCACCCCTCCACTTT. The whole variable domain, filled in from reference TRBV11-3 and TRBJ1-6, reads EAGVVQSPRYKIIEKKQPVAFWCNPISGHNTLYWYLQNLGQGPELLIRYENEEAVDDSQLPKDRFSAERLKGVDSTLKIQPAELGDSAVYLCASEGPPAEQENSPLHFGNGTRLTVT.

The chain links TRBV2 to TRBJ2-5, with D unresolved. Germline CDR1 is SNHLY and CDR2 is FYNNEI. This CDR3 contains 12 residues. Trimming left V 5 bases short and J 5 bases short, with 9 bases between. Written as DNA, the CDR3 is TGTGCCAGCAGTTCAACGGGTGAGACCCAGTACTTC. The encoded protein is CASSSTGETQYF.

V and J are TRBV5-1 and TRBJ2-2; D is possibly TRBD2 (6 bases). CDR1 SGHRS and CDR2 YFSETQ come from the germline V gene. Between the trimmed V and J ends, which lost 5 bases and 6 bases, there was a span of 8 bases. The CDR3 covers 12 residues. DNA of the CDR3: TGCGCCAGCAGTCTAGCGTCCGGGGAGCTGTTTTTT. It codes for CASSLASGELFF.

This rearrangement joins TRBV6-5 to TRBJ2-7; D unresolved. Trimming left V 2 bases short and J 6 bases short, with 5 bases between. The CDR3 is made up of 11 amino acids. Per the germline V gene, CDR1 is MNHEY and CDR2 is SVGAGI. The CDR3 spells CASSYQSEQYF. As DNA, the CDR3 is TGTGCCAGCAGTTACCAGTCCGAGCAGTACTTC.

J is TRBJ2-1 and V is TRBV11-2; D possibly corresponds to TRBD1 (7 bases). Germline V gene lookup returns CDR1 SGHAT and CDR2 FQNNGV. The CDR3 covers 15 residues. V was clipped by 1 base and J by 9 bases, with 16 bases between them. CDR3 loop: CASSLAGSQGGEQFF. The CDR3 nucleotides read TGTGCCAGCAGCTTAGCGGGCTCGCAGGGGGGTGAGCAGTTCTTC.

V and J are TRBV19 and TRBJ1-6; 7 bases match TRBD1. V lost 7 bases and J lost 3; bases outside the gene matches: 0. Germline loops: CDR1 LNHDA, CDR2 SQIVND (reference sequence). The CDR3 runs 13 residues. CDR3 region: CASTGGYNSPLHF. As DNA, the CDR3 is TGTGCCAGTACAGGGGGCTATAATTCACCCCTCCACTTT.

This CDR3 is CASSYGTAFRYEQYF. DNA of the CDR3: TGTGCCAGCAGTTACGGGACAGCCTTCCGCTACGAGCAGTACTTC. The rearrangement links TRBV6-5 to TRBJ2-7; 7 bases are shared with TRBD1. The CDR3 consists of 15 residues. Germline trimming cut 2 bases from V and 3 bases from J; bases unmatched to any gene: 7. Germline V gives CDR1 MNHEY, CDR2 SVGAGI.

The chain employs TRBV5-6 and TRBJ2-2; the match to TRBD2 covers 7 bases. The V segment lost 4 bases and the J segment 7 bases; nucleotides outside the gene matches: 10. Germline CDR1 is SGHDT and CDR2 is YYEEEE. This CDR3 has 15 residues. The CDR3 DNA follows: TGTGCCAGCAGCCGTTCCGGACTAGTCGTCGGGGAGCTGTTTTTT. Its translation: CASSRSGLVVGELFF.

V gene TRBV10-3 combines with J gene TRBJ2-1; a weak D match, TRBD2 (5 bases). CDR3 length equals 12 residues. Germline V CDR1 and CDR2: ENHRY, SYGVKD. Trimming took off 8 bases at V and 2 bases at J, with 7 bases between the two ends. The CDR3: CAIAGTYNEQFF. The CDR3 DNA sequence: TGTGCCATCGCCGGGACCTACAATGAGCAGTTCTTC.

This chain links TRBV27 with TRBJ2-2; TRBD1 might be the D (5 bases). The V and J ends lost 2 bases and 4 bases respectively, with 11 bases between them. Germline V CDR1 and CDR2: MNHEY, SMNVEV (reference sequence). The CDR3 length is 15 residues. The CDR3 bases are TGTGCCAGCAGTTTAGTAGACAGTAGCACCGGGGAGCTGTTTTTT. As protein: CASSLVDSSTGELFF.

The DNA of the CDR3 is TGTGCCATCAGTGACTCCGCCTTGCACAAAGAAGCTTTCTTT. It specifies CAISDSALHKEAFF. This chain joins TRBV10-3 and TRBJ1-1; the D is unclear. V was shortened by 3 bases and J by 8 bases, with 16 bases between the two germline ends. This CDR3 contains 14 residues. Per the germline V gene, CDR1 is ENHRY and CDR2 is SYGVKD.

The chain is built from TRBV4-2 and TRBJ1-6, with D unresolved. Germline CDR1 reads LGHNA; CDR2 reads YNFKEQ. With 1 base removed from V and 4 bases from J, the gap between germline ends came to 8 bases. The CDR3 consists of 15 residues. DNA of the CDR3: TGTGCCAGCAGCCAAGTAACTGAGTATAATTCACCCCTCCACTTT. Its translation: CASSQVTEYNSPLHF.

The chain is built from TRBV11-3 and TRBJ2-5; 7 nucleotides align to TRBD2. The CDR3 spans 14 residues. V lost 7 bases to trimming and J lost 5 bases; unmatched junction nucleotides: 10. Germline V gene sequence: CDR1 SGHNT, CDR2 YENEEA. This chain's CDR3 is CASKPRGSGETQYF. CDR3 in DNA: TGTGCCAGCAAACCTCGCGGGAGCGGTGAGACCCAGTACTTC.